The rows below give T cell receptor beta chains drawn from one sample of a study of cytomegalovirus exposure and HLA in healthy donors. Generated by immunoSEQ multiplex PCR, the TCRdb table keeps only in-frame clones and is missing some. The top ten hold 2% to 2.5% of the sample, which has roughly 140,000 clones, roughly 74% seen once. Sequenced input: PBMCs. Receptors originate from a woman younger than 35 in good health and CMV-seropositive. The CDR3 runs from the conserved cysteine through the conserved F or W. A D gene is named only where the DNA matches it firmly. Clone sizes are given selectively: once, few, many, or a class where the clone is expanded.

J gene: TRBJ2-7; V gene: TRBV10-1; D gene: -; clone size: -; CDR3 protein: CASSPSGSLSEQYF; CDR3 DNA: TGCGCCAGCAGCCCCTCGGGGAGCTTGTCAGAGCAGTACTTC
J gene: TRBJ1-5; V gene: TRBV15; D gene: -; clone size: -; CDR3 protein: CATSNSYRDGMVNQPQHF; CDR3 DNA: TGTGCCACCAGCAACTCCTACAGGGACGGGATGGTCAATCAGCCCCAGCATTTT
J gene: TRBJ2-7; V gene: TRBV4-1; D gene: TRBD2; clone size: -; CDR3 protein: CASSQASGVSYEQYF; CDR3 DNA: TGCGCCAGCAGCCAAGCTAGCGGGGTCTCCTACGAGCAGTACTTC
J gene: TRBJ2-5; V gene: TRBV11-2; D gene: TRBD2; clone size: -; CDR3 protein: CASSLRTSGVETQYF; CDR3 DNA: TGTGCCAGCAGCTTAAGGACTAGCGGGGTGGAGACCCAGTACTTC
J gene: TRBJ2-7; V gene: TRBV7-2; D gene: -; clone size: -; CDR3 protein: CASSLGGQDPEGYEQYF; CDR3 DNA: TGTGCCAGCAGCTTAGGAGGGCAGGATCCGGAGGGGTACGAGCAGTACTTC
J gene: TRBJ1-1; V gene: TRBV4-1; D gene: -; clone size: -; CDR3 protein: CASSQEVGMVRGYTEAFF; CDR3 DNA: TGCGCCAGCAGCCAAGAAGTGGGGATGGTCAGGGGTTACACTGAAGCTTTCTTT
J gene: TRBJ2-3; V gene: TRBV7-2; D gene: TRBD2; clone size: -; CDR3 protein: CASSLRSWGGDTQYF; CDR3 DNA: TGTGCCAGCAGCTTACGATCCTGGGGGGGGGATACGCAGTATTTT
J gene: TRBJ1-2; V gene: TRBV6-1; D gene: -; clone size: -; CDR3 protein: CASTGPGYTF; CDR3 DNA: TGTGCCAGCACAGGGCCCGGCTACACCTTC
J gene: TRBJ1-4; V gene: TRBV7-2; D gene: TRBD1; clone size: once; CDR3 protein: CASTKGQGGEKLFF; CDR3 DNA: TGTGCCAGCACCAAGGGACAGGGAGGTGAAAAACTGTTTTTT
J gene: TRBJ1-6; V gene: TRBV6-6; D gene: TRBD1; clone size: -; CDR3 protein: CASSQSRQGNNSPLHF; CDR3 DNA: TGTGCCAGCAGCCAATCGAGACAGGGGAACAATTCACCCCTCCACTTT
J gene: TRBJ2-1; V gene: TRBV5-6; D gene: -; clone size: -; CDR3 protein: CASSFSNEQFF; CDR3 DNA: TGTGCCAGCAGCTTTAGCAATGAGCAGTTCTTC
J gene: TRBJ1-2; V gene: TRBV7-9; D gene: -; clone size: -; CDR3 protein: CASSFQVSDGYTF; CDR3 DNA: -
J gene: TRBJ1-3; V gene: TRBV7-6; D gene: TRBD1; clone size: -; CDR3 protein: CASSLGQSGNTIYF; CDR3 DNA: TGTGCCAGCAGCTTGGGACAGTCTGGAAACACCATATATTTT
J gene: TRBJ2-1; V gene: TRBV28; D gene: TRBD2; clone size: -; CDR3 protein: CAPRGGVNNEQFF; CDR3 DNA: TGTGCCCCCCGGGGGGGGGTTAACAATGAGCAGTTCTTC
J gene: TRBJ2-3; V gene: TRBV2; D gene: TRBD1; clone size: -; CDR3 protein: CASRGDRNKDTQYF; CDR3 DNA: TGTGCCAGCAGAGGGGACAGAAATAAAGATACGCAGTATTTT
J gene: TRBJ1-1; V gene: TRBV2; D gene: -; clone size: -; CDR3 protein: CASSVWTVTEAFF; CDR3 DNA: TGTGCCAGCAGTGTATGGACAGTGACTGAAGCTTTCTTT
J gene: TRBJ2-2; V gene: TRBV5-1; D gene: -; clone size: -; CDR3 protein: CASSLEGFGELFF; CDR3 DNA: TGCGCCAGCAGCTTGGAGGGGTTCGGGGAGCTGTTTTTT
J gene: TRBJ2-7; V gene: TRBV4-3; D gene: -; clone size: -; CDR3 protein: CASSQEEFYGQYF; CDR3 DNA: TGCGCCAGCAGCCAAGAAGAGTTCTACGGGCAGTACTTC
J gene: TRBJ1-3; V gene: TRBV7-6; D gene: -; clone size: -; CDR3 protein: CASSQKVGGWSGNTIYF; CDR3 DNA: TGTGCCAGCAGTCAAAAGGTCGGGGGTTGGTCTGGAAACACCATATATTTT
J gene: TRBJ2-3; V gene: TRBV16; D gene: -; clone size: -; CDR3 protein: CASSPSYTDTQYF; CDR3 DNA: TGTGCCAGCAGCCCCTCCTACACAGATACGCAGTATTTT
J gene: TRBJ1-3; V gene: TRBV4-3; D gene: -; clone size: -; CDR3 protein: CASSQFTGGNTIYF; CDR3 DNA: TGCGCCAGCAGCCAGTTCACAGGGGGAAACACCATATATTTT
J gene: TRBJ1-6; V gene: TRBV2; D gene: -; clone size: -; CDR3 protein: CASSADFNSPLHF; CDR3 DNA: TGTGCCAGCAGTGCGGACTTTAATTCACCCCTCCACTTT
J gene: TRBJ1-1; V gene: TRBV5-1; D gene: -; clone size: once; CDR3 protein: CASSLGQKNTEAFF; CDR3 DNA: TGCGCCAGCAGCTTGGGACAGAAGAACACTGAAGCTTTCTTT
J gene: TRBJ2-7; V gene: TRBV29-1; D gene: TRBD1; clone size: once; CDR3 protein: CSVTDRYSYEQYF; CDR3 DNA: TGCAGCGTTACGGACAGGTACTCCTACGAGCAGTACTTC